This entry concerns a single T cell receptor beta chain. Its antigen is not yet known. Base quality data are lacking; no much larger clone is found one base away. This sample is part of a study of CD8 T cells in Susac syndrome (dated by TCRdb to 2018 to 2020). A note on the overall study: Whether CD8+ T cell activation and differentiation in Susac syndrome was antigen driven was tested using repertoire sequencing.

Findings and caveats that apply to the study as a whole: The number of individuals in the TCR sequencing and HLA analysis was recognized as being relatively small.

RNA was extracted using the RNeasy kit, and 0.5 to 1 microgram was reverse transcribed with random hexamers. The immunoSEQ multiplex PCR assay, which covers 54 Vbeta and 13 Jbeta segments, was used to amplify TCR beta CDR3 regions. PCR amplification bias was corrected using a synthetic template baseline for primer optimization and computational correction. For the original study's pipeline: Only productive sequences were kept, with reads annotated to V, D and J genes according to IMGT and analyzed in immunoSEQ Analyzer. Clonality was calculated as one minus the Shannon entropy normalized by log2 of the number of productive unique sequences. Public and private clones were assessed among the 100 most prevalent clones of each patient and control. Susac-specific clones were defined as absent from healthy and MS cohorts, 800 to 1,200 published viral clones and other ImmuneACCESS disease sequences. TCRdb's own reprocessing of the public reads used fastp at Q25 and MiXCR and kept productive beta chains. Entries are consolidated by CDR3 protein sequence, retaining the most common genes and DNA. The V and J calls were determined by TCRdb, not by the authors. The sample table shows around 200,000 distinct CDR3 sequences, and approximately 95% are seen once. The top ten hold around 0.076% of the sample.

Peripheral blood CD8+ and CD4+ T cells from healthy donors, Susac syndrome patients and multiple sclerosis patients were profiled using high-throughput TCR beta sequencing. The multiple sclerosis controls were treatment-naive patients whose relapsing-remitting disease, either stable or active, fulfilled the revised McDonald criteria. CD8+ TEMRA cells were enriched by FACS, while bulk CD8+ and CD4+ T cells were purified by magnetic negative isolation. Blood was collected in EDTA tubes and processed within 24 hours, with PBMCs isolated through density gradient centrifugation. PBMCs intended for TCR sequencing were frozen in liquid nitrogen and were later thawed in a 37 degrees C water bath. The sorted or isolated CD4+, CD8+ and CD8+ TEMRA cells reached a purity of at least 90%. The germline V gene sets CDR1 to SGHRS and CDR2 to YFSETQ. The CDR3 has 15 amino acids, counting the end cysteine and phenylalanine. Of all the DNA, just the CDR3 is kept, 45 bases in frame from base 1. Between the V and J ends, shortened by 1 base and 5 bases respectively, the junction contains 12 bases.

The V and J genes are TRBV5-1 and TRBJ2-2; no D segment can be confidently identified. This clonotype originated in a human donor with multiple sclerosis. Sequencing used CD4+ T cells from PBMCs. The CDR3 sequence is CASSLSDTQTGELFF. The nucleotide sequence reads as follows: TGCGCCAGCAGCTTGTCCGACACCCAAACCGGGGAGCTGTTTTTT.